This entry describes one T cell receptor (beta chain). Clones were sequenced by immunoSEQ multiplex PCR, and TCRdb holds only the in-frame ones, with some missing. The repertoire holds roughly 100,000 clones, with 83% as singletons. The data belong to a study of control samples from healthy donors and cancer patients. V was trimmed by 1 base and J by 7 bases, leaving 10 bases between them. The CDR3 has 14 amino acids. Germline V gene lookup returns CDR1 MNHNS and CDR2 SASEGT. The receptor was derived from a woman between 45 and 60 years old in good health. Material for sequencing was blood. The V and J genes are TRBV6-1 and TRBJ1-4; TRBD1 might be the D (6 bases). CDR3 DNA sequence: TGTGCCAGCAGTGAAGGGACAGCTAGTGAAAAACTGTTTTTT. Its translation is CASSEGTASEKLFF.